This TCR beta chain came from a study of CD8 T cells in Susac syndrome. The RNA input was about 0.45 to 1 ug, and it was reverse transcribed with random hexamers. TCRdb re-called the immunoSEQ multiplex PCR reads through MiXCR, storing one row per CDR3 protein. The sample has 150,000 or so distinct CDR3 sequences, approximately 95% seen once. Trimming cost V 8 bases and J 2 bases; bases outside gene matches: 7. The CDR3 has 15 residues. CDR1 MNHEY and CDR2 SMNVEV come from the germline V gene (reference sequence). This chain joins TRBV27 and TRBJ2-3; 10 bases are shared with TRBD2. Sequencing input: CD4+ T cells from PBMCs. This clonotype originated in a human donor with Susac syndrome. As DNA, the CDR3 is TGTGCCAGCGGAGGAGCGGGGGGGTACACAGATACGCAGTATTTT. This gives the protein CASGGAGGYTDTQYF.